This T cell receptor beta chain is drawn from a study of early T cells in non-severe SARS-CoV-2 infection. CDR1 SGHTA and CDR2 FQGNSA come from the germline V gene. This CDR3 comprises 15 residues. The ends were cut back, 5 bases at V and 0 bases at J, with 11 bases in the middle. Regarding the study as a whole: Sequences matched to VDJdb favored anti-spike CD8 responses, while private and CD4 specificities were missed.

This clonotype was seen ten or more times. Its antigen is still unknown. Individual cDNA molecules received unique molecular identifiers during library preparation. TCRdb re-called the 5' RACE reads through MiXCR, storing one row per CDR3 protein. The sample contains 90,000 to 120,000 distinct CDR3 sequences, over 10% of which appear only once. The source of this sequence is an adult who was a healthcare worker with PCR-confirmed SARS-CoV-2 infection or an uninfected control (not recorded which). Sequenced input: whole blood. The chain has TRBV7-2 and TRBJ1-5; D is undetermined. The CDR3 sequence: CASSKTDYSNQPQHF. The CDR3 DNA is TGTGCCAGCAGCAAGACGGATTATAGCAATCAGCCCCAGCATTTT. Looking up the rest from reference TRBV7-2 and TRBJ1-5 gives the full variable domain: GAGVSQSPSNKVTEKGKDVELRCDPISGHTALYWYRQSLGQGLEFLIYFQGNSAPDKSGLPSDRFSAERTGGSVSTLTIQRTQQEDSAVYLCASSKTDYSNQPQHFGDGTRLSIL.